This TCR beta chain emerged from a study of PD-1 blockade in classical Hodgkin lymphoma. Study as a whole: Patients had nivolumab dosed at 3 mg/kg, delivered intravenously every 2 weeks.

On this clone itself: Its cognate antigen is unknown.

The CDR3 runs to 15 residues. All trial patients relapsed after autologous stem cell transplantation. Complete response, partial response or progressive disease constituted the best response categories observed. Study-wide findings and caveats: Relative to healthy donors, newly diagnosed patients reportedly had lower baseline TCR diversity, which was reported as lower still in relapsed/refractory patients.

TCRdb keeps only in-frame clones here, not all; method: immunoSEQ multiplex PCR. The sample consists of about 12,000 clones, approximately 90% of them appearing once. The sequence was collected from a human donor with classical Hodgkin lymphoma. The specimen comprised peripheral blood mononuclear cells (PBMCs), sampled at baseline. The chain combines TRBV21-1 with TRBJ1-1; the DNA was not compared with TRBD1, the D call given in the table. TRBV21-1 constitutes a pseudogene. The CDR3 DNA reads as TGTGCCAGCAGCAAAGGTTATACAGGGCGAGCTGAAGCTTTCTTT. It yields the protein CASSKGYTGRAEAFF.